The entry below describes one T cell receptor beta chain. Its target is not known. Time point: pre-treatment sample, taken before nivolumab and TIL therapy. Tumor tissue came from excised metastases, mostly pleural nodules or supraclavicular lymph nodes. Adults with stage 4 NSCLC were enrolled in a phase I trial. Sequencing used immunoSEQ v3. Using immunoSEQ multiplex PCR, the repertoire was profiled, and TCRdb retains in-frame clones only, with some absent. The sample yields 25,000 to 30,000 clones, roughly two thirds seen once. The V and J ends lost 0 bases and 6 bases respectively, with 6 bases between them. The CDR3 is 13 residues long. Germline CDR1 and CDR2: MNHEY and SVGAGI. The sample comes from a study of TIL therapy for anti-PD-1-resistant metastatic lung cancer. Study in general: Tumors had a median PD-L1 proportion score of 6%. General study points: Compared with baseline intratumoral T cells, expanded TIL cultures were more clonal and less diverse (around 5.7% vs 31%). Many TIL product clones were absent from baseline tumor, suggesting clonal contraction.

The clonotype originates from a person aged 30 to 80 with non-small cell lung cancer. The gene calls are TRBV6-5 and TRBJ1-5; D unresolved. The source material was tumor tissue, sampled at baseline. The CDR3 loop is CASSYSEAQPQHF. The CDR3 nucleotides are TGTGCCAGCAGTTACTCCGAGGCTCAGCCCCAGCATTTT.